Sequencing of this TCR beta chain was carried out in a study of Ad26.COV2.S vaccination and SARS-CoV-2 variants. The CDR3 has 13 amino acids. V gave up 6 bases and J gave up 2 bases, with 8 bases separating them. Germline V gene lookup returns CDR1 MNHEY and CDR2 SVGAGI. Documented treatment: roughly 19 received Ad26.COV2.S at low or high dose, single or two shots; 5 received placebo; per-sample allocation not given. At day 63 after the first vaccine or placebo injection, samples were drawn. TCRdb's copy holds only in-frame clones and misses some; the assay was immunoSEQ multiplex PCR. The profile shows about 390,000 clones, approximately 90% of them singletons.

Sequenced here: peripheral blood, sampled in a trial of Ad26.COV2.S vaccine versus placebo. This chain links TRBV6-5 with TRBJ1-3, with D possibly being TRBD1 (6 bases). The clonotype comes from a person aged 18-65 years who received the Ad26.COV2.S COVID-19 vaccine or a placebo. The CDR3 region has the DNA TGTGCCAGCAGCAGGGGAACTGGAAACACCATATATTTT. This sequence encodes CASSRGTGNTIYF.